This is a list of T cell receptor beta chains from one sample in a study of vaccination and CD4 T cells after COVID-19. These receptors are not linked to any known antigen. MiXCR was run by TCRdb on the PCR reads, yielding one entry per CDR3 protein. Here the sample spans over 10,000 distinct CDR3 sequences, around three fifths being singletons. Sequencing used CD4+ T cells from blood, cultured in vitro. The source is a human donor who had recovered from COVID-19. Both conserved end residues are part of each CDR3. Each record gives: J gene, D gene, V gene, clone size, CDR3 DNA, CDR3 protein. D genes are given only for firm matches. Rows may omit the clone size; those that give it use once, few, many or a size class.

TRBJ1-4	TRBD1	TRBV6-1	NA	TGTGCCAGCAGTGAGAAAGCCGGGACAGGGAATGAAAAACTGTTTTTT	CASSEKAGTGNEKLFF
TRBJ2-2	TRBD2	TRBV6-5	NA	TGTGCCAGCAGTTCGGGACTAACAAACACCGGGGAGCTGTTTTTT	CASSSGLTNTGELFF
TRBJ2-1	NA	TRBV7-9	few	TGTGCCAGCCTGCCCAAGGGGGGAGACGTAAATGAGCAGTTCTTC	CASLPKGGDVNEQFF
TRBJ2-7	NA	TRBV7-9	NA	TGTGCCAGCAGCCAAACCGCAGGATACGAGCAGTACTTC	CASSQTAGYEQYF
TRBJ2-5	NA	TRBV14	few	TGTGCCAGCAGCCAAGTAGTTGGGACCCAGTACTTC	CASSQVVGTQYF
TRBJ2-5	NA	TRBV7-9	few	TGTGCCAGCAGCGGACAAGGCCAAGAGACCCAGTACTTC	CASSGQGQETQYF
TRBJ2-5	TRBD2	TRBV7-2	NA	TGTGCCAGCAGCTTAGCCCCGACTAGCGGTTCTCAAGAGACCCAGTACTTC	CASSLAPTSGSQETQYF
TRBJ2-3	NA	TRBV5-1	NA	TGCGCCAGCAGCTTGGAGAATACGCAGTATTTT	CASSLENTQYF
TRBJ2-1	TRBD2	TRBV10-3	NA	TGTGCCATCAGTGGGGGGACTAGCGGATACAATGAGCAGTTCTTC	CAISGGTSGYNEQFF
TRBJ2-7	NA	TRBV5-4	NA	TGTGCCAGCAGCCCCGACAGGGAGGACGAGCAGTACTTC	CASSPDREDEQYF
TRBJ1-1	TRBD1	TRBV6-5	NA	TGTGCCAGCAGTTTTCTCTGGACAGGCAAATTGGCTGAAGCTTTCTTT	CASSFLWTGKLAEAFF
TRBJ2-1	NA	TRBV20-1	NA	TGCAGTGCTAGAGTGGGATGGAGCTCCTACAATGAGCAGTTCTTC	CSARVGWSSYNEQFF
TRBJ2-3	TRBD1	TRBV25-1	NA	TGTGCCAGCAAAGGTCAAGGGGGCGGCACAGATACGCAGTATTTT	CASKGQGGGTDTQYF
TRBJ2-5	NA	TRBV6-1	NA	TGTGCCAGCAGGAAAGGAGGGGTCCAAGAGACCCAGTACTTC	CASRKGGVQETQYF
TRBJ2-7	TRBD2	TRBV20-1	NA	TGCAGTGCTAGAGATAGAGTAGCGGGATTGGGCGAGCAGTACTTC	CSARDRVAGLGEQYF
TRBJ2-5	NA	TRBV29-1	NA	TGCAGCGTTGAAGGGACGGTAAGAGAGACCCAGTACTTC	CSVEGTVRETQYF
TRBJ2-5	NA	TRBV7-8	NA	TGTGCCAGCAGCCTGAAAGAGACCCAGTACTTC	CASSLKETQYF
TRBJ1-2	NA	TRBV6-1	NA	TGTGCCAGCAGCAGGCAGGGAGACTATGGCTACACCTTC	CASSRQGDYGYTF
TRBJ1-5	NA	TRBV19	NA	TGTGCCAGTAGTATACTGGGTCAGCCCCAGCATTTT	CASSILGQPQHF
TRBJ2-3	TRBD1	TRBV19	few	TGTGCCAGCCGGGACAGGGGGACAGATACGCAGTATTTT	CASRDRGTDTQYF
TRBJ1-5	NA	TRBV6-2/TRBV6-3	few	TGTGCCAGCAGACCCCAGGGGTCGGCAGGGGAAAATCAGCCCCAGCATTTT	CASRPQGSAGENQPQHF
TRBJ2-2	TRBD1	TRBV7-9	few	TGTGCCAGCAGCTTGGGACAGGGATCCATTAACACCGGGGAGCTGTTTTTT	CASSLGQGSINTGELFF